The 6 T cell receptor beta chains below were found in one sample sequenced in a study of early T cells in non-severe SARS-CoV-2 infection. TCRdb itself ran the 5' RACE reads through MiXCR, one entry per CDR3 protein. The repertoire has 30,000 to 45,000 distinct CDR3 sequences, roughly 9.7% of them found once; the top ten carry 12%. The sequenced sample was whole blood. The receptors shown here come from an adult who was a healthcare worker with PCR-confirmed SARS-CoV-2 infection or an uninfected control (not recorded which).

This clonotype was picked up many times. The chain employs TRBV28 and TRBJ2-5, with no clear D. V was cut by 4 bases and J by 2 bases, with 14 bases left in between. CDR3 length equals 15 residues. Per the germline V gene, CDR1 is MDHEN and CDR2 is SYDVKM. CDR3 region: CASSSYRSKQETQYF. DNA of the CDR3: TGTGCCAGCAGTTCTTACAGAAGCAAACAAGAGACCCAGTACTTC.

This clonotype appeared many times. The V call is TRBV9, the J call TRBJ2-1, with TRBD1 as a possible D gene (5 bases). Trimming took off 0 bases at V and 6 bases at J, with 13 bases between the two ends. The CDR3 extends over 15 amino acids. Germline loops: CDR1 SGDLS, CDR2 YYNGEE. The CDR3 region is CASSVEQDIPNEQFF. DNA of the CDR3: TGTGCCAGCAGCGTAGAACAGGACATACCCAATGAGCAGTTCTTC.

This clonotype was recorded many times. This chain connects TRBV6-2 or TRBV6-3 to TRBJ2-1; 12 positions match TRBD2. The trim removed 6 bases at V and 7 bases at J, leaving 7 bases unmatched. CDR1 MNHEY and CDR2 SVGEGT come from the germline V gene. This CDR3 contains 15 residues. CDR3 sequence reads: CASRWTSGDSNEQFF. The CDR3 DNA reads as TGTGCCAGCAGATGGACTAGCGGGGATAGTAATGAGCAGTTCTTC.

In this sample, this clonotype turned up a few times. V gene TRBV18 combines with J gene TRBJ1-2; TRBD1 matches at 7 bases. V lost 6 bases, J lost 11 bases, and 15 bases stayed unmatched. The CDR3 has 14 residues. Germline-derived CDR1 and CDR2 are KGHSH and LQKENI. The CDR3 loop is CASSNIPRQGRYTF. The CDR3 nucleotides read TGTGCCAGCTCTAATATCCCGAGACAGGGAAGGTACACCTTC.

This clonotype turned up a few times. The gene calls are TRBV7-6 and TRBJ1-2; the D is unclear. CDR1 is SGHVS and CDR2 is FNYEAQ in the germline V gene. Trimming shortened V by 5 bases and J by 5 bases, and 15 bases separated the two germline ends. The CDR3 sequence is 14 residues long. This CDR3 is CASSDGGAGYGYTF. DNA of the CDR3: TGTGCCAGCAGCGACGGAGGTGCGGGGTATGGCTACACCTTC. The full variable domain, with the rest looked up from reference TRBV7-6 and TRBJ1-2, is GAGVSQSPRYKVTKRGQDVALRCDPISGHVSLYWYRQALGQGPEFLTYFNYEAQQDKSGLPNDRFSAERPEGSISTLTIQRTEQRDSAMYRCASSDGGAGYGYTFGSGTRLTVV.

The rearrangement uses TRBV12-3 or TRBV12-4 and TRBJ2-1; D unresolved. The CDR3 is 11 residues long. Trimming removed 5 bases at V and 9 bases at J, with 8 bases between. CDR3 residues: CASSPLSEQFF. The CDR3 coding sequence is TGTGCCAGCAGTCCCCTATCTGAGCAGTTCTTC.